Shown below are 12 T cell receptor beta chains from a single sample sequenced in a study of monozygotic twins with inflammatory bowel disease. TCRdb re-called the 5' RACE reads and catalogs CDR3 proteins one per entry, DNA excluded. In all, the sample yields some 400,000 distinct CDR3 sequences. Input material: blood. These receptors were taken from a human donor with ulcerative colitis or Crohn's disease, or a healthy co-twin of an affected twin (not recorded which).

This chain links TRBV7-6 with TRBJ2-2. The CDR3 consists of 13 residues. Germline assignment: CDR1 SGHVS and CDR2 FNYEAQ. CDR3 sequence reads: CASSPRWDGELFF.

This CDR3 reads CAIRPGQGVGGYTF. The chain is built from TRBV10-3 and TRBJ1-2; without DNA, the TCRdb call of TRBD1 cannot be checked. The CDR3 runs 14 residues. The germline V gene encodes CDR1 ENHRY and CDR2 SYGVKD.

The chain is built from TRBV29-1 and TRBJ2-3; the D gene TCRdb calls, TRBD2, cannot be checked with no DNA. Germline CDR1 is SQVTM and CDR2 is ANQGSEA. The CDR3 extends over 12 amino acids. The CDR3 sequence is CSQRGSTDTQYF.

The chain has TRBV7-9 and TRBJ1-2. CDR3 length equals 14 residues. CDR1 and CDR2 from the germline V gene are SEHNR and FQNEAQ (reference sequence). This CDR3 is CASSFGPDGYGYTF.

This rearrangement joins TRBV2 to TRBJ1-1. The V gene's germline CDR1 is SNHLY and CDR2 FYNNEI. The length of the CDR3 is 13 residues. CDR3: CASTLLSRGEAFF.

The rearrangement links TRBV19 to TRBJ2-3; TCRdb's D gene call, TRBD2, goes unchecked for lack of DNA. CDR3 length: 16 amino acids. In germline, CDR1 is LNHDA, CDR2 SQIVND (reference sequence). The CDR3 spells CASSPLQRASTDTQYF.

The CDR3 loop reads CASSYGQAAFF. V and J are TRBV6-5 and TRBJ1-1. The V gene's germline CDR1 is MNHEY and CDR2 SVGAGI. CDR3 length: 11 residues.

V usage is TRBV15 and J usage is TRBJ2-1; with no DNA, the TCRdb D assignment of TRBD1 cannot be verified. Germline values: CDR1 LNHNV, CDR2 YYDKDF (reference sequence). The CDR3 totals 14 residues. The chain's CDR3 is CATSGPGRNNEQFF.

This rearrangement joins TRBV23-1 to TRBJ2-1; TCRdb indicates TRBD1, and absent DNA this call remains unverified. TRBV23-1 is reported as an ORF; its role is uncertain. The CDR3 extends over 16 amino acids. This chain's CDR3 is CASSQFGQWTFNEQFF.

The chain has TRBV29-1 and TRBJ1-2; TCRdb lists TRBD1, though no DNA is available to test this call. The germline CDR1 and CDR2 sequences are SQVTM and ANQGSEA. CDR3 size: 14 residues. The CDR3 protein is CSVPNRGPTYGYTF.

The J gene is TRBJ1-1, the V gene TRBV27; there is no DNA to check the TCRdb D call of TRBD1. The CDR3 spans 14 residues. Germline loops: CDR1 MNHEY, CDR2 SMNVEV (reference sequence). CDR3 loop: CASSLQHRGTEAFF.

The rearrangement links TRBV6-5 to TRBJ1-4; TCRdb indicates TRBD1, and absent DNA this call remains unverified. This CDR3 has 16 residues. Germline V gives CDR1 MNHEY, CDR2 SVGAGI. The CDR3 region is CASGWGQSPSNEKLFF.